This T cell receptor (beta chain) was captured in a study of cytomegalovirus exposure and HLA in healthy donors. Across the whole study: Genotyping of more than 300 donors showed that about 79% belonged to the Caucasian-associated ancestry cluster.

Per the germline V gene, CDR1 is KGHSH and CDR2 is LQKENI. V was pared by 3 bases and J by 3 bases, with 15 bases between. The CDR3 has 16 residues. Study outcomes and limitations: Later work found most CMV-associated TCR beta chains apparently HLA-restricted. The likely origin of a cluster of highly shared sequence variants was a sequencing artifact. A link between a missense DCLRE1C variant and TCR beta V- and J-gene trimming emerged from a later analysis.

As concerns this clone: Its target is not known.

Use of 60 Vbeta and 13 Jbeta primers characterized the PCR. Sequencing used immunoSEQ multiplex PCR; TCRdb keeps in-frame clones, though not all of them. Of 75,000 to 80,000 clones listed, about 81% are singletons. The chain links TRBV18 to TRBJ2-1; possible D gene TRBD2, 5 bases. The sample comprised PBMCs. The receptor was isolated from a woman between 40 and 50 years old in good health and CMV-seropositive. The CDR3 spells CASSPLLVRGYNEQFF. For the CDR3, the DNA is TGTGCCAGCTCACCCCTGTTAGTACGGGGCTACAATGAGCAGTTCTTC.